This T cell receptor (beta chain) comes out of a study of blood T cell repertoires in COVID-19. Background on the study: Acute-phase and convalescent COVID-19 samples originated in the United States, Italy and Spain. PBMCs, B-cell-depleted T cells, or T cells provided the cDNA or gDNA that made up the material.

As originally analysed: From reference gene primer amplification, estimates of nucleated cell counts were derived. Sequenced by immunoSEQ multiplex PCR; TCRdb stores in-frame clones only, minus some. V, J and clone size reflect that table, while D and trimming were determined from the DNA. The repertoire holds a few hundred thousand clones, around 88% seen once, with approximately 1.1% in the top ten. Germline values: CDR1 SGHNT, CDR2 YYREEE (reference sequence). V shed 4 bases and J shed 1 base, with 9 bases lying between them. The CDR3 loop spans 14 amino acids. The sequencing input was peripheral blood. The TCR originated in a woman in her forties or fifties with acute or convalescent COVID-19. V gene TRBV5-4 combines with J gene TRBJ1-5, with D maybe TRBD1 (6 bases). The CDR3 bases are TGTGCCAGCAGCCAGACAGGAAGCAATCAGCCCCAGCATTTT. The encoded protein is CASSQTGSNQPQHF.